Listed here are 6 T cell receptor beta chains from one sample, sequenced in a study of blood T cell repertoires in COVID-19. The protocol was immunoSEQ multiplex PCR, while the TCRdb copy is restricted to in-frame clones and leaves out a portion. The sample shows roughly 190,000 clones, under 90% of them seen only once. The sequenced sample was peripheral blood. The receptors were sampled from a man aged 55 to 70 with acute or convalescent COVID-19.

The chain couples TRBV3-1 (or the pseudogene TRBV3-2) to TRBJ2-1, with 15 bases identical to TRBD2. Germline loops: CDR1 LGHDT, CDR2 YNNKEL (reference sequence). The CDR3 runs to 15 residues. Unmatched junction bases numbered 4, after V lost 4 bases and J lost 9 bases. CDR3 in amino acids: CASSLGLAGGSEQFF. The CDR3 nucleotides read TGTGCCAGCAGCCTGGGACTAGCGGGAGGCAGTGAGCAGTTCTTC.

V and J are TRBV6-2 or TRBV6-3 and TRBJ1-1, with D maybe TRBD1 (5 bases). There are 13 residues in the CDR3. Per the germline V gene, CDR1 is MNHEY and CDR2 is SVGEGT. V lost 6 bases to trimming and J lost 4 bases, with 12 bases between them. CDR3 sequence (DNA): TGTGCCAGCAGCCTCAAACAGGTCACTGAAGCTTTCTTT. Translation: CASSLKQVTEAFF.

The CDR3 region is CATSERQINQPQHF. CDR3 nucleotide sequence: TGTGCCACCAGTGAGAGACAGATTAATCAGCCCCAGCATTTT. V and J are TRBV24-1 and TRBJ1-5; D perhaps matches TRBD1 (5 bases). The CDR3 totals 14 residues. CDR1 is KGHDR, CDR2 SFDVKD, per germline. V was pared by 4 bases and J by 4 bases, with 10 bases between.

This clone was seen once. The CDR3 protein is CATSEGDLKGDTEAFF. The CDR3 nucleotides are TGTGCCACCAGTGAGGGGGACCTAAAGGGGGACACTGAAGCTTTCTTT. The chain uses TRBV24-1 and TRBJ1-1; a weak D match, TRBD1 (6 bases). The V gene's germline CDR1 is KGHDR and CDR2 SFDVKD. V lost 4 bases and J 3 bases, leaving 17 bases between the germline ends. The CDR3 loop spans 16 amino acids.

To note about this clone: The same CDR3 also results from other DNA sequences found in this sample. The chain links TRBV6-6 to TRBJ2-7; D remains unclear. Germline V gene lookup returns CDR1 MNHNY and CDR2 SVGAGI (reference sequence). V lost 6 bases and J 0 bases, leaving 6 bases between the germline ends. The length of the CDR3 is 12 residues. The CDR3 reads CASSSSSYEQYF. The CDR3 coding sequence is TGTGCCAGCAGCTCCAGCTCCTACGAGCAGTACTTC.

V gene TRBV3-1 (or the pseudogene TRBV3-2) combines with J gene TRBJ1-1; a weak D match, TRBD1 (6 bases). Trimming removed 6 bases from V and 4 bases from J, with 21 bases in between. The germline gives CDR1 LGHDT, CDR2 YNNKEL (reference sequence). The CDR3 loop spans 16 amino acids. The CDR3 DNA sequence: TGTGCCAGCAGGGAGTCCGGGACAACAAGGGGCACTGAAGCTTTCTTT. As protein: CASRESGTTRGTEAFF.